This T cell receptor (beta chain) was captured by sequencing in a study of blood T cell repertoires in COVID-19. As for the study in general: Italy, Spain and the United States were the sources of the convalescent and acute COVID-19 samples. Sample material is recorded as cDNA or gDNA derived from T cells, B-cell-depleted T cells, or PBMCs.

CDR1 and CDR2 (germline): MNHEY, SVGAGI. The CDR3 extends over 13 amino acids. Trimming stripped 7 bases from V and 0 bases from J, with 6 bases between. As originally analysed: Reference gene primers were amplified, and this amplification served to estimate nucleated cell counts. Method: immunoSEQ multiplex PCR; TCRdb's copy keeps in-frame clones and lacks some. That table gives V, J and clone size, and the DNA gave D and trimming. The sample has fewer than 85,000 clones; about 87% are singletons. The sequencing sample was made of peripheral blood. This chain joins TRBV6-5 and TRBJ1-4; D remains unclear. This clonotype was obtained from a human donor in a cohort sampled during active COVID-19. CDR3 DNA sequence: TGTGCCAGCAAGAGGCCAACTAATGAAAAACTGTTTTTT. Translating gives CASKRPTNEKLFF.